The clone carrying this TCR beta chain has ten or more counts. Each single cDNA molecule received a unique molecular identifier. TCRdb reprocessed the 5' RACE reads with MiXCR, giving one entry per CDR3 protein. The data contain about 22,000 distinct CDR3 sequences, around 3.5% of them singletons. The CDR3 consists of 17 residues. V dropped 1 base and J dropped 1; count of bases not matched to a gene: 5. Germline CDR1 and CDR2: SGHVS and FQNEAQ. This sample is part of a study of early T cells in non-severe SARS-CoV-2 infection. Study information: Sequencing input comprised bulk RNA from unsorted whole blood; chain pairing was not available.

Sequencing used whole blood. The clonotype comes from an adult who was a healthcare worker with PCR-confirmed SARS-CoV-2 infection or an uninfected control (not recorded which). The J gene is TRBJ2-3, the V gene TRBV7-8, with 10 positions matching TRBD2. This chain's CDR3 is CASSLDQGTSGTDTQYF. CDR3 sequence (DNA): TGTGCCAGCAGCTTAGACCAGGGGACTAGCGGCACAGATACGCAGTATTTT.